The clone carrying this T cell receptor beta chain was observed many times. Its antigen is not known. This sample is part of a study of T cells in Graves' hyperthyroidism and ophthalmopathy. The junction had 5 bases not matched to a gene; V was cut back by 2 bases and J by 2 bases. Germline V gene sequence: CDR1 MGHRA, CDR2 YSYEKL. This CDR3 region has 15 residues. Stable Graves' hyperthyroidism denoted no ophthalmopathy progression over 18 months. Amplification of TCR beta CDR3 regions used RNA as the template. An initial round of RT-PCR targeting the TCR CDR3 relied on the HTBI primer set. TCRdb ran MiXCR on the multiplex PCR reads and lists one entry per CDR3 protein. The table lists 89,000 or so distinct CDR3 sequences, about 37% of them singletons. Study conclusions and caveats: Blood also carried most thyroid clonotypes expanded above 0.001.

This clonotype was obtained from a woman aged 30 to 39 with Graves' hyperthyroidism. V and J are TRBV4-1 and TRBJ2-5; 7 bases line up with TRBD1. The sample taken for sequencing was peripheral blood or thyroid tissue (not recorded which). The CDR3 bases are TGCGCCAGCAGCCAATTACCGGGACAGCAAGAGACCCAGTACTTC. Translation: CASSQLPGQQETQYF.